This record covers a single T cell receptor beta chain. This sample is drawn from a study of shared clonotypes between healthy human individuals. Study information: The cohort comprised a couple of women and a few men. Their ages spanned 18 to 49 years.

The J segment lost 2 bases and the V segment lost 8 bases, leaving 9 bases of the junction unmatched. CDR3 length: 15 amino acids. Germline assignment: CDR1 PRHDT and CDR2 FYEKMQ (reference sequence). All donors qualified as healthy HIV-negative adults and had experienced no recent acute infections or vaccinations. In the original processing: Filtering differed since immunoSEQ provided only junctions, with no quality scores. TCRdb's table, derived via immunoSEQ multiplex PCR, lists solely in-frame clones and lacks some. V and J calls plus clone size are reproduced from that table; the DNA served to infer D and trimming. The sample gives 2 million to 3 million clones, 90% to 95% of which show up once; 0.14% is in the top ten.

This chain connects TRBV13 to TRBJ2-1; 7 nucleotides align to TRBD2. This receptor was identified in a man between 18 and 35 years old in good health. Sequenced sample: naive CD4+ T cells sorted from blood. Subset of the sample: CD45RA+ positively selected. The CDR3 spells CASYLAGEAYNEQFF. CDR3 bases: TGTGCCAGCTATCTCGCGGGAGAGGCCTACAATGAGCAGTTCTTC.